These 10 T cell receptor beta chains share one sample of origin, sequenced in a study of shared clonotypes between healthy human individuals. TCRdb's table, derived via immunoSEQ multiplex PCR, lists solely in-frame clones and lacks some. Of around 2.5 million clones detected, 93% appear once; the ten largest clones hold 0.36%. The specimen was naive CD4+ T cells from PBMCs. Noted subset: CD45RA+ positively selected. The receptors originated from a man aged 18 to 35 in good health. Some clones in this sample may be carry-over from other donors' samples.

The rearrangement uses TRBV28 and TRBJ1-2, with a tentative D call TRBD1 (6 bases). The CDR3 consists of 15 residues. V dropped 6 bases and J dropped 0 bases, with 14 bases sitting between them. The germline CDR1 and CDR2 sequences are MDHEN and SYDVKM. The CDR3 protein is CASSAGTNTNYGYTF. In DNA form, the CDR3 reads TGTGCCAGCAGCGCCGGGACAAACACTAACTATGGCTACACCTTC.

A remark on this clone: Other DNA sequences in the sample encode the same CDR3. The chain uses TRBV5-1 and TRBJ1-1, with D unclear. Germline CDR1 and CDR2: SGHRS and YFSETQ. The CDR3 length is 13 residues. Trimming cost V 2 bases and J 3 bases, with 8 bases left between them. The CDR3: CASSFSRDTEAFF. The CDR3 DNA reads TGCGCCAGCAGCTTTTCGAGGGACACTGAAGCTTTCTTT. Supplemented by reference TRBV5-1 and TRBJ1-1, the full variable domain reads KAGVTQTPRYLIKTRGQQVTLSCSPISGHRSVSWYQQTPGQGLQFLFEYFSETQRNKGNFPGRFSGRQFSNSRSEMNVSTLELGDSALYLCASSFSRDTEAFFGQGTRLTVV.

V usage is TRBV6-1 and J usage is TRBJ2-7, with TRBD2 identical over 9 bases. The V gene's germline CDR1 is MNHNS and CDR2 SASEGT. The CDR3 has 15 residues. V lost 8 bases and J lost 0; bases outside the gene matches: 8. CDR3 loop: CASGDSGSGSYEQYF. In nucleotides, the CDR3 is TGTGCCAGCGGAGATAGCGGGAGCGGCTCCTACGAGCAGTACTTC.

The chain uses TRBV28 and TRBJ1-4, with D hard to call. Germline V gene lookup returns CDR1 MDHEN and CDR2 SYDVKM. The germline V and J ends were trimmed by 5 bases and 0 bases, with 10 bases remaining between them. The CDR3 runs to 15 residues. CDR3 in amino acids: CASSTTVSTNEKLFF. For the CDR3, the DNA is TGTGCCAGCAGTACGACGGTATCAACTAATGAAAAACTGTTTTTT.

The chain links TRBV5-1 to TRBJ2-1; 12 bases are shared with TRBD2. The CDR3 sequence is 17 residues long. Germline assignment: CDR1 SGHRS and CDR2 YFSETQ. Trimming removed 0 bases from V and 10 bases from J; junction bases left unmatched: 11. CDR3 residues: CASSLAGLAGGPQEQFF. The CDR3 nucleotides are TGCGCCAGCAGCTTGGCGGGTCTAGCGGGAGGGCCACAGGAGCAGTTCTTC.

This sequence joins TRBV6-5 and TRBJ1-1, with TRBD1 identical over 11 bases. V shed 6 bases, J shed 3 bases, and the junction held 3 bases outside the gene matches. This CDR3 contains 14 residues. Germline assignment: CDR1 MNHEY and CDR2 SVGAGI. The CDR3 region has the DNA TGTGCCAGCAGACGGACAGGGGGCCACACTGAAGCTTTCTTT. Protein: CASRRTGGHTEAFF.

This CDR3 is CASSPQGGQPQHF. In DNA form, the CDR3 reads TGTGCCAGCAGCCCACAGGGGGGTCAGCCCCAGCATTTT. This sequence joins TRBV6-6 and TRBJ1-5; 8 bases line up with TRBD1. This CDR3 spans 13 amino acids. Germline V gene data show CDR1 as MNHNY and CDR2 as SVGAGI (reference sequence). V was pared by 6 bases and J by 6 bases, with 4 bases of the junction left unmatched.

This clone was found a few times. The identical CDR3 is also encoded by other nucleotide sequences in the sample. The chain couples TRBV14 to TRBJ1-1; no clear D gene. CDR1 and CDR2 from the germline V gene are SGHDN and FVKESK. Trimming removed 1 base at V and 2 bases at J, with 5 bases between. This CDR3 has 13 amino acids. The CDR3, as DNA: TGTGCCAGCAGCCAAGGCGTTAACACTGAAGCTTTCTTT. Translation: CASSQGVNTEAFF.

This clone appeared a few times. The J gene is TRBJ1-5, the V gene TRBV30, with D perhaps TRBD1 (5 bases). The germline V gene has CDR1 GTSNPN and CDR2 SVGIG (reference sequence). This CDR3 has 12 amino acids. Between the trimmed V and J ends, which lost 0 bases and 8 bases, there was a span of 8 bases. CDR3 coding DNA: TGTGCCTGGAGTGTCCAGGGAGAGCCCCAGCATTTT. Encoded protein: CAWSVQGEPQHF.

This chain links TRBV7-9 with TRBJ1-3, with TRBD1 as a possible D gene (5 bases). Trimming shortened V by 3 bases and J by 6 bases, and 9 bases separated the two germline ends. Looked up from germline, CDR1 is SEHNR and CDR2 is FQNEAQ (reference sequence). The CDR3 loop spans 13 amino acids. The CDR3 DNA follows: TGTGCCAGCAGCTTGGGGGACTTAAACACCATATATTTT. It specifies CASSLGDLNTIYF.